This T cell receptor (beta chain) emerged from a study of naive and memory T cell subsets. Study outcomes and limitations: Between naive and memory subsets, TCR abundance power law exponents differed.

Both TRBC1 and TRBC2 were covered by a beta constant-region primer of two equimolar oligonucleotides. Nested alpha and beta constant-region primers with the SP2 primer drove four PCR rounds on ligated cDNA. The cDNA 3' end received a ligated single-stranded oligonucleotide carrying the SP2 primer and a 12-nucleotide UMI. MiXCR, run by TCRdb on the UMI-ligation and nested PCR reads, gives a single entry per CDR3 protein. The sample includes more than 100,000 distinct CDR3 sequences, 35% to 45% of them seen just once. This clonotype was counted only a few times. Its antigen is not identified. After CD4 positive bead selection, the CD4-negative fraction gave CD8 T cells. V gave up 2 bases and J gave up 0 bases, with 11 bases separating them. The CDR3 spans 16 residues.

The clonotype comes from a human donor in good health. Material for sequencing was central memory CD4+ T cells from blood. The rearrangement links TRBV12-3 or TRBV12-4 to TRBJ1-5, with D hard to call. The CDR3 DNA sequence: TGTGCCAGCAGTTTATCGGGAGATTATAGCAATCAGCCCCAGCATTTT. Translating gives CASSLSGDYSNQPQHF.